The next 3 T cell receptor beta chains were all read from a single sample in a study of blood T cell repertoires in COVID-19. Sequencing used immunoSEQ multiplex PCR; TCRdb keeps in-frame clones, though not all of them. The table shows about 84,000 clones, with roughly 72% occurring only once. Sequenced input: peripheral blood. The receptors were gathered from a man aged 65 to 85 with acute or convalescent COVID-19.

The chain combines TRBV5-6 with TRBJ2-5; D is undetermined. The CDR3 totals 10 residues. Germline V gene data show CDR1 as SGHDT and CDR2 as YYEEEE. V was cut by 4 bases and J by 5 bases, with 3 bases left in between. CDR3: CASSRETQYF. The DNA for the CDR3 is TGTGCCAGCAGCCGGGAGACCCAGTACTTC.

The chain employs TRBV18 and TRBJ1-3, with 7 positions matching TRBD1. The V and J ends lost 0 bases and 4 bases, in that order; junction bases with no gene match: 3. The CDR3 length is 15 residues. Germline assignment: CDR1 KGHSH and CDR2 LQKENI. CDR3 coding DNA: TGTGCCAGCTCACCACCCGGGACAGTGGGAAACACCATATATTTT. It encodes CASSPPGTVGNTIYF.

The chain combines TRBV11-2 with TRBJ2-7; maybe TRBD2 (6 bases). Germline assignment: CDR1 SGHAT and CDR2 FQNNGV. The CDR3 has 16 amino acids. V dropped 7 bases and J dropped 0 bases, with 19 bases sitting between them. The CDR3 sequence is CASTPYGASASYEQYF. DNA of the CDR3: TGTGCCAGCACCCCTTACGGTGCTAGCGCCTCCTACGAGCAGTACTTC.